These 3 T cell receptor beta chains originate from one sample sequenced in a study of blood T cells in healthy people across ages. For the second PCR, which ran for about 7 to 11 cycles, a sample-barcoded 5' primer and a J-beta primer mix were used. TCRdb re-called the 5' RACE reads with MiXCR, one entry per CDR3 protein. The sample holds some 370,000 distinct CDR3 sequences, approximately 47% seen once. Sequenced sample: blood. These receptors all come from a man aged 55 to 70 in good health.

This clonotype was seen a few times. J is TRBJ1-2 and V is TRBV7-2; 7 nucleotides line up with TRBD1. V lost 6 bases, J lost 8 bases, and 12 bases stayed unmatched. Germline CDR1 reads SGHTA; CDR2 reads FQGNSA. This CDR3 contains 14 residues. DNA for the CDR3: TGTGCCAGCAGGGATACAGGGGAGGTTTGGGGCTACACCTTC. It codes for CASRDTGEVWGYTF.

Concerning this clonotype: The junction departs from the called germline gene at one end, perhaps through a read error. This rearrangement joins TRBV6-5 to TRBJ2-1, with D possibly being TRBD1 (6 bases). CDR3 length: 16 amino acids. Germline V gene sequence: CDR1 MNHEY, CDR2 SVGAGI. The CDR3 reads CASRHGQTRTYNEQFF. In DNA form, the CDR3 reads TGTGCCAGCAGACACGGACAGACACGGACCTATAATGAGCAGTTCTTC.

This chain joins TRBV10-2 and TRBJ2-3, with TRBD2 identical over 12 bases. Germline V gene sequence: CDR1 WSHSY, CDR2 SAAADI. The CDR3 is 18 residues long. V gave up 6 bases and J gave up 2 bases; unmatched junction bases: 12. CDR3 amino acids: CASRTGLAGGRVTDTQYF. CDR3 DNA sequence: TGCGCCAGCAGGACCGGCCTAGCGGGGGGGCGGGTCACAGATACGCAGTATTTT.